This is a list of T cell receptor beta chains from one sample in a study of CXCR3-negative and CXCR3-positive naive CD8 T cells. Reprocessing the 5' RACE reads, TCRdb reports a single entry for every CDR3 protein and omits DNA. The listing contains about 150,000 distinct CDR3 sequences. The sequenced sample consisted of naive CXCR3+ CD8+ T cells from blood. The receptors were gathered from a human donor in good health. Some clones in this sample may be carry-over from other donors' samples. Each CDR3 is given with its conserved first and last residue.

v_gene	j_gene	CDR3aa
TRBV5-1	TRBJ2-1	CASSNGTRVFDEQFF
TRBV19	TRBJ2-1	CATGAGASEQFF
TRBV4-3	TRBJ1-2	CASSPRAGTNYGYTF
TRBV29-1	TRBJ2-5	CSVEDFGSEYF
TRBV9	TRBJ2-1	CASSHQTGRSYNEQFF
TRBV20-1	TRBJ2-6	CSARTVISSGANVLTF
TRBV20-1	TRBJ2-5	CSARERDTYQETQYF
TRBV7-9	TRBJ2-1	CASSLVQVNEQFF
TRBV5-6	TRBJ2-4	CASSLGQTKNIQYF
TRBV6-1	TRBJ2-7	CASRTGGWYEQYF
TRBV7-6	TRBJ2-5	CASSVSGVGYETQYF
TRBV7-9	TRBJ1-1	CASSPPNRGRNTEAFF
TRBV7-2	TRBJ2-1	CASSSPAELSSYNEQFF
TRBV11-2	TRBJ2-5	CASSLSFSPEETQYF
TRBV15	TRBJ2-7	CATSIALGYEQYF
TRBV5-4	TRBJ2-5	CASSFGRLVEETQYF
TRBV9	TRBJ2-1	CASSPAGGVDEQFF
TRBV29-1	TRBJ1-3	CSVEDPGETGNTIYF
TRBV5-1	TRBJ2-3	CASSLLAGGADTQYF
TRBV3-1	TRBJ2-3	CASSPAASGEADTQYF
TRBV20-1	TRBJ1-1	CSARGVMRGKGGTEAFF
TRBV12-3/TRBV12-4	TRBJ2-1	CASSLGAGVINEQFF
TRBV7-3	TRBJ2-7	CASSSDGSGFYEQYF
TRBV29-1	TRBJ1-5	CSVGVTVSQPQHF
TRBV29-1	TRBJ2-1	CSGNNGADNEQFF
TRBV11-3	TRBJ2-1	CASSSRLAGGYNEQFF
TRBV20-1	TRBJ2-7	CCARDSSGGYEQYF
TRBV10-1	TRBJ2-3	CASSEFEGGLTDTQYF
TRBV28	TRBJ2-7	CASSTSGRGFWRYEQYF
TRBV9	TRBJ2-7	CASSATMVGLPYEQYF
TRBV6-5	TRBJ1-2	CASSFSGRGGYGYTF
TRBV27	TRBJ2-1	CASSILGLYNEQFF
TRBV7-9	TRBJ2-5	CASSVRDGGQETQYF
TRBV5-1	TRBJ2-7	CASSLTRQGSYEQYF
TRBV7-2	TRBJ2-7	CASSVGETYEQYF
TRBV7-9	TRBJ2-1	CASSLALGDRSSYNEQFF
TRBV14	TRBJ2-7	CASSQVAGDSTGQYF
TRBV12-3/TRBV12-4	TRBJ2-5	CASSSAHRDFPQETQYF
TRBV4-2	TRBJ1-5	CAGSQENQPQHF
TRBV12-3/TRBV12-4	TRBJ2-3	CASSRLAPTDTQYF
TRBV20-1	TRBJ2-1	CSARLRGNNEQFF
TRBV7-9	TRBJ2-1	CASSLVGGLRSHNEQFF
TRBV5-1	TRBJ2-1	CASSLDGSYNEQFF
TRBV6-5	TRBJ1-2	CASSLSGYGGYTF
TRBV23-1	TRBJ2-3	CPKIPLCTEWGALNSTQYF
TRBV12-3/TRBV12-4	TRBJ1-2	CASSRGGDGYTF
TRBV5-6	TRBJ2-1	CASSWGAGAGNEQFF
TRBV19	TRBJ2-3	CASSPREGDTQYF
TRBV7-6	TRBJ2-7	CASSLGGVYEQYF
TRBV14	TRBJ1-1	CASREGGNTEAFF
TRBV6-2/TRBV6-3	TRBJ2-7	CASSPPAGGPPYEQYF
TRBV12-3/TRBV12-4	TRBJ2-1	CASSLTNPVNEQFF